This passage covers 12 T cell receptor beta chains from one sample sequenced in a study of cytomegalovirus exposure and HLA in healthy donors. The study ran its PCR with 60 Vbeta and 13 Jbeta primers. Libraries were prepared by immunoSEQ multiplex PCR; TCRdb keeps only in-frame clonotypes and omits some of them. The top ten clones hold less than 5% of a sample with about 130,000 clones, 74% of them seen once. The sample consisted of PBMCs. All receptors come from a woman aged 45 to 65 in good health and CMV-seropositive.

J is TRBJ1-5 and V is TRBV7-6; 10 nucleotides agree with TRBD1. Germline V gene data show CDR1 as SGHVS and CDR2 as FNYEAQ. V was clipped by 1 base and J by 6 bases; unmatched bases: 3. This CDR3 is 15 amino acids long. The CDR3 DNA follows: TGTGCCAGCAGCTTAGGGGGGACAGGGGCTCAGCCCCAGCATTTT. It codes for CASSLGGTGAQPQHF.

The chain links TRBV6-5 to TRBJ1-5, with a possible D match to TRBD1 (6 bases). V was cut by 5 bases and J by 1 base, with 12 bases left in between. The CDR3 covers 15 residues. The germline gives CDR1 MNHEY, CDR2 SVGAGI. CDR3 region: CASSATGSSNQPQHF. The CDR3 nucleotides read TGTGCCAGCAGTGCGACAGGTTCGAGCAATCAGCCCCAGCATTTT.

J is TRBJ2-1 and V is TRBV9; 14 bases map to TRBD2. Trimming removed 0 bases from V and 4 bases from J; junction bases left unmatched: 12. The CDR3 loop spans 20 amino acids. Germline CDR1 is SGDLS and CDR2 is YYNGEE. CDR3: CASSVVPWTSGGIFYNEQFF. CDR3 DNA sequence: TGTGCCAGCAGCGTAGTGCCCTGGACTAGCGGGGGGATTTTTTACAATGAGCAGTTCTTC.

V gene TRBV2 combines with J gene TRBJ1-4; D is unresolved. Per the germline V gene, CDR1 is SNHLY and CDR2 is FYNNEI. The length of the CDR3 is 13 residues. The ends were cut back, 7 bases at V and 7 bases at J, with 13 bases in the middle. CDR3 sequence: CASKSLGGEKLFF. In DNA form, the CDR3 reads TGTGCCAGCAAGAGTCTAGGCGGTGAAAAACTGTTTTTT.

CDR3 in DNA: TGCAGCGTTGGAAGCCGTAATGAAAAACTGTTTTTT. Translation gives CSVGSRNEKLFF. V and J are TRBV29-1 and TRBJ1-4; no definite D call. The V end was cut by 4 bases, the J end by 4 bases, with 7 bases between. The CDR3 contains 12 residues. CDR1 and CDR2 from the germline V gene are SQVTM and ANQGSEA.

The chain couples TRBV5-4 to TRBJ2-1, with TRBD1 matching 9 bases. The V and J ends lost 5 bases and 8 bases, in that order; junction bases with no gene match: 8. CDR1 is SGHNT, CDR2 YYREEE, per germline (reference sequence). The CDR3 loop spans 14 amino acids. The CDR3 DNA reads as TGTGCCAGCAGAAGGACAGGGGAGAGCGATGAGCAGTTCTTC. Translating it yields CASRRTGESDEQFF.

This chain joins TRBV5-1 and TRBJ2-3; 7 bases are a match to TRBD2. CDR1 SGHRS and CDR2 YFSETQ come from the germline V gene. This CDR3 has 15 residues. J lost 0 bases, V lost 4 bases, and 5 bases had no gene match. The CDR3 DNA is TGCGCCAGCAGCAGAGCGGGATTTAGCACAGATACGCAGTATTTT. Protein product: CASSRAGFSTDTQYF.

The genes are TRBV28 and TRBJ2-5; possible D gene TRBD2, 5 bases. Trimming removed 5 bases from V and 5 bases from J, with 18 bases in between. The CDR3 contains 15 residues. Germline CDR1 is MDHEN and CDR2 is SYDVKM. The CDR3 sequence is CASSRLWTGLETQYF. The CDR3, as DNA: TGTGCCAGCAGTAGATTATGGACGGGGTTGGAGACCCAGTACTTC.

CDR3 nucleotide sequence: TGCGCCAGCAGCTTGGAGGACAGGTCCTACGAGCAGTACTTC. It yields the protein CASSLEDRSYEQYF. V and J are TRBV5-1 and TRBJ2-7; TRBD1 matches 7 bases. This CDR3 region has 14 residues. Per germline, CDR1 SGHRS and CDR2 YFSETQ. V shed 0 bases, J shed 1 base, and the junction held 1 base outside the gene matches.

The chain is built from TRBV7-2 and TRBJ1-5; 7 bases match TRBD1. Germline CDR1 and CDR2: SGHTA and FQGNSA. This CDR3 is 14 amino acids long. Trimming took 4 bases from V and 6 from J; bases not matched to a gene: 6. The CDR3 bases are TGTGCCAGCAGCTCGACAGGGCTAAGTCAGCCCCAGCATTTT. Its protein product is CASSSTGLSQPQHF.

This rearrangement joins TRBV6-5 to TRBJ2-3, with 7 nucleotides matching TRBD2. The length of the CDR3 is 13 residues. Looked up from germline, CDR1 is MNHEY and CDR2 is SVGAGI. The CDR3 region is CVAAGEGTDTQYF. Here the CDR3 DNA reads TGTGTCGCCGCGGGGGAGGGCACAGATACGCAGTATTTT.

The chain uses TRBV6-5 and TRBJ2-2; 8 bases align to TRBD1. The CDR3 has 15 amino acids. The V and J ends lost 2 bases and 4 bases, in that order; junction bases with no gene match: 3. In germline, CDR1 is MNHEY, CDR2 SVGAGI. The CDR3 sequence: CASSYIQGGTGELFF. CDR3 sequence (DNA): TGTGCCAGCAGTTACATACAGGGGGGCACCGGGGAGCTGTTTTTT.